This passage covers 31 T cell receptor beta chains from one sample sequenced in a study of patients and donors after allogeneic stem cell transplantation. Via MiXCR, TCRdb re-called the RT-PCR reads, giving one row per CDR3 protein. This sample yields about 400,000 distinct CDR3 sequences, of which roughly 16% are seen a single time; 7% to 7.5% belongs to the top ten. The material sequenced was blood, either unsorted or a sorted T cell fraction (not recorded which). Receptor source: a human donor who was either an allogeneic HSCT recipient or a stem cell or donor lymphocyte infusion donor (not recorded which). It is not recorded whose cells these are; they may come from a transplant donor.

There are many counts of this clonotype. V gene TRBV29-1 combines with J gene TRBJ1-1; D not certain. In germline, CDR1 is SQVTM, CDR2 ANQGSEA. The CDR3 is 10 amino acids. The ends were cut back, 7 bases at V and 1 base at J, with 4 bases in the middle. In DNA form, the CDR3 reads TGCAGCGCTGGGAACACTGAAGCTTTCTTT. As protein: CSAGNTEAFF.

The chain employs TRBV6-5 and TRBJ2-1, with a possible D match to TRBD2 (7 bases). Per the germline V gene, CDR1 is MNHEY and CDR2 is SVGAGI. This CDR3 spans 15 amino acids. Between the trimmed V and J ends, which lost 2 bases and 8 bases, there was a span of 16 bases. CDR3 sequence: CASSYGGAIGDEQFF. Here the CDR3 DNA reads TGTGCCAGCAGTTACGGGGGGGCTATAGGGGATGAGCAGTTCTTC.

This sequence joins TRBV24-1 and TRBJ2-7, with TRBD2 matching 10 bases. Germline V gene lookup returns CDR1 KGHDR and CDR2 SFDVKD. The CDR3 is made up of 16 amino acids. V lost 5 bases and J lost 3; bases outside the gene matches: 9. The CDR3 is CATSGSLAGGFYEQYF. The CDR3 DNA sequence: TGTGCCACCAGTGGGAGCTTAGCGGGAGGTTTCTACGAGCAGTACTTC.

V usage is TRBV5-1 and J usage is TRBJ2-7; TRBD1 agrees at 10 bases. The CDR3 spans 13 residues. V shed 7 bases, J shed 3 bases, and the junction held 4 bases outside the gene matches. In germline, CDR1 is SGHRS, CDR2 YFSETQ. The CDR3 here is CASGRTGGYEQYF. CDR3 DNA sequence: TGCGCCAGCGGGAGGACAGGGGGCTACGAGCAGTACTTC.

The chain is built from TRBV7-9 and TRBJ2-3; 7 bases are a match to TRBD2. There are 15 residues in the CDR3. Germline assignment: CDR1 SEHNR and CDR2 FQNEAQ (reference sequence). V shed 4 bases and J 2 bases; nucleotides not matched to a gene: 6. The CDR3 DNA follows: TGTGCCAGCAGCTCATCTAGCGGACCCACAGATACGCAGTATTTT. Protein sequence: CASSSSSGPTDTQYF.

The V and J genes are TRBV12-5 and TRBJ2-5; 9 bases fit TRBD2. CDR1 LGHNT and CDR2 FRNRAP come from the germline V gene. The length of the CDR3 is 15 residues. Trimming cost V 7 bases and J 5 bases; bases outside gene matches: 11. The CDR3 reads CASAPVVAGVETQYF. The CDR3 coding sequence is TGTGCTAGTGCCCCCGTAGTAGCGGGAGTGGAGACCCAGTACTTC.

This chain joins TRBV19 and TRBJ2-7; TRBD2 is a possible D gene (6 bases). Germline V gene data show CDR1 as LNHDA and CDR2 as SQIVND (reference sequence). Trimming took off 0 bases at V and 2 bases at J, with 8 bases between the two ends. This CDR3 comprises 14 residues. The DNA for the CDR3 is TGTGCCAGTAGTATAGAGGAGGGAACCTACGAGCAGTACTTC. It translates to CASSIEEGTYEQYF.

The gene calls are TRBV6-1 and TRBJ1-5; 8 bases match TRBD1. The V segment lost 7 bases and the J segment 7 bases; nucleotides outside the gene matches: 18. CDR3 length: 17 amino acids. Germline values: CDR1 MNHNS, CDR2 SASEGT. The CDR3 nucleotides are TGTGCCAGCACCGAAACCCTCGGGACAGGTCGTCGACAGCCCCAGCATTTT. Translated: CASTETLGTGRRQPQHF.

This clonotype was observed a few times. This chain connects TRBV20-1 to TRBJ2-3; 9 bases agree with TRBD2. CDR3 length: 16 residues. The germline CDR1 and CDR2 sequences are DFQATT and SNEGSKA (reference sequence). J was trimmed by 4 bases and V by 0 bases; bases with no gene match: 8. CDR3 coding DNA: TGCAGTGCTAGAGAGAGATTAGCGGGAGTTCCAGATACGCAGTATTTT. Translated, it gives CSARERLAGVPDTQYF.

The rearrangement joins TRBV19 to TRBJ1-3; D uncertain. This CDR3 has 13 residues. CDR1 LNHDA and CDR2 SQIVND come from the germline V gene (reference sequence). For the CDR3, the DNA is TGTGCTAGTGATTCGTTCTCTGGAAACACCATATATTTT. The encoded protein is CASDSFSGNTIYF.

The J gene is TRBJ2-7, the V gene TRBV6-5; 10 bases are a match to TRBD1. In germline, CDR1 is MNHEY, CDR2 SVGAGI. J gave up 5 bases and V 0 bases, and 4 bases lay outside the gene matches. CDR3 length: 15 amino acids. The CDR3 loop reads CASSYSFGTGDEQYF. The CDR3 bases are TGTGCCAGCAGTTACTCGTTCGGGACAGGGGACGAGCAGTACTTC.

The J gene is TRBJ2-5, the V gene TRBV20-1; 13 nucleotides align to TRBD2. Trimming took 1 base from V and 4 from J; bases not matched to a gene: 12. The V gene's germline CDR1 is DFQATT and CDR2 SNEGSKA (reference sequence). The CDR3 sequence is 18 residues long. In nucleotides, the CDR3 is TGCAGTGCTAGAGCCAGCTCTCTGGGGACTAGCGGGATAGAGACCCAGTACTTC. It codes for CSARASSLGTSGIETQYF.

The J gene is TRBJ1-5, the V gene TRBV3-1; 9 nucleotides agree with TRBD1. Germline V CDR1 and CDR2: LGHDT, YNNKEL (reference sequence). V was pared by 4 bases and J by 5 bases, with 6 bases of the junction left unmatched. The CDR3 is 15 residues long. The CDR3 loop is CASSPGQGPYQPQHF. CDR3 bases: TGTGCCAGCAGCCCCGGACAGGGGCCGTATCAGCCCCAGCATTTT.

This clonotype was seen a handful of times. The chain uses TRBV5-4 and TRBJ2-5; weak D call: TRBD2 (6 bases). V gave up 4 bases and J gave up 0 bases, with 10 bases separating them. CDR3 length: 14 residues. Germline assignment: CDR1 SGHNT and CDR2 YYREEE (reference sequence). The CDR3 spells CASSRGGYQETQYF. The DNA for the CDR3 is TGTGCCAGCAGCCGTGGGGGGTACCAAGAGACCCAGTACTTC. The entire variable domain, with the rest obtained from reference TRBV5-4 and TRBJ2-5, is as follows: ETGVTQSPTHLIKTRGQQVTLRCSSQSGHNTVSWYQQALGQGPQFIFQYYREEENGRGNFPPRFSGLQFPNYSSELNVNALELDDSALYLCASSRGGYQETQYFGPGTRLLVL.

The chain links TRBV4-2 to TRBJ1-6, with unresolved D. Germline-derived CDR1 and CDR2 are LGHNA and YNFKEQ. Trimming took 0 bases from V and 9 from J, leaving 15 bases between them. The CDR3 contains 16 residues. The CDR3 reads CASSQDSKWPSSPLHF. The CDR3 nucleotides are TGTGCCAGCAGCCAAGATTCCAAGTGGCCATCTTCACCCCTCCACTTT.

This rearrangement joins TRBV21-1 to TRBJ2-1; the table names TRBD2, a call not compared with the DNA. TRBV21-1 is labeled a pseudogene. This CDR3 has 16 amino acids. The CDR3 is CASSKGRECSYNEQFF. For the CDR3, the DNA is TGTGCCAGCAGCAAAGGGCGGGAGTGTTCCTACAATGAGCAGTTCTTC.

This clonotype was recorded once. The V call is TRBV4-1, the J call TRBJ1-1; D remains unclear. This CDR3 has 16 residues. V shed 0 bases and J shed 5 bases, with 16 bases lying between them. Germline-derived CDR1 and CDR2 are MGHRA and YSYEKL. The CDR3 DNA sequence: TGCGCCAGCAGCCAAGAGCTACGGGGTTACGGGACTGAAGCTTTCTTT. It codes for CASSQELRGYGTEAFF.

The table lists this clonotype with many counts. This chain connects TRBV20-1 to TRBJ2-7; 8 nucleotides line up with TRBD2. The CDR3 is made up of 14 amino acids. The J segment lost 2 bases and the V segment lost 6 bases, leaving 9 bases of the junction unmatched. Germline V gives CDR1 DFQATT, CDR2 SNEGSKA (reference sequence). Written as DNA, the CDR3 is TGCAGTGCCAAAAGGGGAGCGGGGGCCTACGAGCAGTACTTC. It yields the protein CSAKRGAGAYEQYF.

This clonotype was picked up a small number of times. V and J are TRBV20-1 and TRBJ1-5, with D perhaps matching TRBD1 (6 bases). The CDR3 covers 15 residues. CDR1 is DFQATT and CDR2 is SNEGSKA in the germline V gene (reference sequence). Trimming pared 4 bases from V and 3 bases from J, leaving 16 bases between. The CDR3 loop reads CSAKGSGHVNQPQHF. CDR3 DNA: TGCAGTGCTAAGGGATCGGGACACGTCAATCAGCCCCAGCATTTT.

This clonotype came up a few times. The V gene is TRBV7-9, the J gene TRBJ1-1, with D unresolved. CDR3 length equals 16 residues. In germline, CDR1 is SEHNR, CDR2 FQNEAQ (reference sequence). The V and J ends lost 4 bases and 0 bases respectively, with 15 bases between them. CDR3 coding DNA: TGTGCCAGCAGCTCCCAACGGCCTTCCATGAACACTGAAGCTTTCTTT. This encodes CASSSQRPSMNTEAFF.

The J gene is TRBJ2-5, the V gene TRBV18; D might be TRBD1 or TRBD2, each matching 6 bases. There are 14 residues in the CDR3. Trimming stripped 2 bases from V and 4 bases from J, with 11 bases between. CDR1 and CDR2 (germline): KGHSH, LQKENI. CDR3 region: CASSPAGGGETQYF. The DNA of the CDR3 is TGTGCCAGCTCACCAGCCGGAGGGGGAGAGACCCAGTACTTC.

This clonotype turned up a few times. The rearrangement links TRBV2 to TRBJ1-6; 7 positions agree with TRBD1. The CDR3 consists of 14 residues. The V gene's germline CDR1 is SNHLY and CDR2 FYNNEI. The ends lost 4 bases at V and 10 bases at J; junction bases unmatched: 7. The CDR3 nucleotides read TGTGCCAGCAGTGGACAGGGACAAGGGTCACCCCTCCACTTT. Its protein is CASSGQGQGSPLHF.

Comment on this clonotype: Sequence at one end of the junction differs from germline and may be a read error. V is TRBV6-5 and J is TRBJ2-7; possibly TRBD1 for D (6 bases). The CDR3 contains 14 residues. The germline V gene encodes CDR1 MNHEY and CDR2 SVGAGI. Written as DNA, the CDR3 is TGTTCCAGCAGTTCCCTCGACAGGCACCACGAGCAGTACTTC. Translating it yields CSSSSLDRHHEQYF.

This clonotype was recorded many times. The chain carries TRBV4-1 and TRBJ2-7, with 9 bases matching TRBD1. Germline CDR1 and CDR2: MGHRA and YSYEKL. With V trimmed by 1 base and J by 3 bases, 1 base remained unmatched. The CDR3 extends over 14 amino acids. CDR3 in amino acids: CASSQAGQGYEQYF. CDR3 in DNA: TGCGCCAGCAGCCAAGCGGGACAGGGCTACGAGCAGTACTTC.

This rearrangement joins TRBV5-1 to TRBJ1-2, with 7 bases lining up with TRBD1. Trimming at V came to 0 bases and at J to 7 bases, leaving 6 bases not matched to a gene. The CDR3 is 14 residues long. Germline V gene data show CDR1 as SGHRS and CDR2 as YFSETQ. The CDR3 here is CASSLGGGEAGYTF. The CDR3 DNA reads as TGCGCCAGCAGCTTGGGAGGGGGCGAAGCTGGCTACACCTTC.

This clonotype has just a few counts. The CDR3 DNA follows: TGCAGTGCTAGAAGCCAGACTAGCGGGAGCGGCGAGCAGTACTTC. It yields the protein CSARSQTSGSGEQYF. The genes are TRBV20-1 and TRBJ2-7; 12 nucleotides align to TRBD2. Germline V CDR1 and CDR2: DFQATT, SNEGSKA (reference sequence). V was pared by 2 bases and J by 6 bases, with 8 bases of the junction left unmatched. The CDR3 contains 15 residues.

This clonotype was seen a few times. V is TRBV6-2 or TRBV6-3 and J is TRBJ2-7; 10 bases fit TRBD2. Germline CDR1 is MNHEY and CDR2 is SVGEGT. V dropped 7 bases and J dropped 0; count of bases not matched to a gene: 12. CDR3 size: 17 residues. This CDR3 is CASNPGLARDSSYEQYF. DNA for the CDR3: TGTGCCAGCAATCCGGGACTAGCGAGAGATAGCTCCTACGAGCAGTACTTC.

In nucleotides, the CDR3 is TGTGCCAGCAGCTTAGCCGGGACTAGCGGGTCCAGAGATACGCAGTATTTT. Translating it yields CASSLAGTSGSRDTQYF. This rearrangement joins TRBV7-2 to TRBJ2-3; 12 bases line up with TRBD2. The germline V gene encodes CDR1 SGHTA and CDR2 FQGNSA. The length of the CDR3 is 17 residues. Trimming took 0 bases from V and 5 from J; bases not matched to a gene: 6.

This clonotype appeared a few times. The rearrangement links TRBV5-1 to TRBJ1-3; TRBD1 might be the D (6 bases). CDR3 size: 17 residues. CDR1 is SGHRS and CDR2 is YFSETQ in the germline V gene. Trimming stripped 0 bases from V and 0 bases from J, with 13 bases between. The CDR3 region is CASSLGGTLSSGNTIYF. For the CDR3, the DNA is TGCGCCAGCAGCTTGGGAGGGACACTATCCTCTGGAAACACCATATATTTT.

The chain joins TRBV2 to TRBJ2-3, with unresolved D. Per the germline V gene, CDR1 is SNHLY and CDR2 is FYNNEI. The CDR3 extends over 16 amino acids. V was shortened by 5 bases and J by 2 bases, with 17 bases between the two germline ends. CDR3 sequence reads: CASSKTRFLLTDTQYF. The CDR3, as DNA: TGTGCCAGCAGTAAAACTCGCTTCCTCCTCACAGATACGCAGTATTTT.

The rearrangement uses TRBV10-3 and TRBJ1-2; TRBD1 is a possible D gene (5 bases). Trimming removed 1 base at V and 2 bases at J, with 17 bases between. The germline CDR1 and CDR2 sequences are ENHRY and SYGVKD. The CDR3 covers 17 residues. The CDR3 bases are TGTGCCATCAGTGAGTTGCCCAGACAGTCCCTCAACTATGGCTACACCTTC. Translating gives CAISELPRQSLNYGYTF.